The next 5 T cell receptor beta chains were all read from a single sample in a study of T cell responses to AZD1222 COVID-19 vaccine. The repertoire was sequenced with immunoSEQ multiplex PCR; TCRdb's copy has only in-frame clones and lacks some. The profile covers 60,000 to 70,000 clones, with roughly 82% appearing a single time and under 7% taken by the ten largest. This specimen consisted of peripheral blood, obtained on day 0 of AZD1222 vaccination. These receptors originate from an adult in good health.

The CDR3 protein is CASSGRQGADFGYTF. The CDR3 DNA follows: TGCGCCAGCAGCGGCAGACAGGGGGCAGATTTTGGCTACACCTTC. This chain joins TRBV5-1 and TRBJ1-2; TRBD1 aligns across 10 bases. With V trimmed by 4 bases and J by 7 bases, 10 bases remained unmatched. The CDR3 sequence is 15 residues long. CDR1 SGHRS and CDR2 YFSETQ come from the germline V gene.

This rearrangement joins TRBV5-6 to TRBJ2-2, with unresolved D. This CDR3 spans 14 amino acids. CDR1 and CDR2 from the germline V gene are SGHDT and YYEEEE. Trimming removed 0 bases at V and 7 bases at J, with 10 bases between. The CDR3 nucleotides read TGTGCCAGCAGCTTGGAAGGGTTTGGCGGGGAGCTGTTTTTT. Translation: CASSLEGFGGELFF.

CDR3 nucleotide sequence: TGTGCCAGCAGTCCAGGGGGGCTCCCCTACGAGCAGTACTTC. It is translated as CASSPGGLPYEQYF. V and J are TRBV27 and TRBJ2-7; tentatively, D is TRBD1 (7 bases). V gave up 5 bases and J gave up 2 bases, with 13 bases separating them. CDR1 is MNHEY and CDR2 is SMNVEV in the germline V gene (reference sequence). The CDR3 covers 14 residues.

In this sample, this clone turned up once. This rearrangement joins TRBV6-5 to TRBJ2-1; 7 bases match TRBD1. The CDR3 is 14 residues long. The germline CDR1 and CDR2 sequences are MNHEY and SVGAGI. V lost 5 bases and J lost 6; bases outside the gene matches: 7. The CDR3 is CASSTGQRGNEQFF. CDR3 sequence (DNA): TGTGCCAGCAGTACGGGACAGAGGGGCAATGAGCAGTTCTTC.

The V gene is TRBV20-1, the J gene TRBJ1-2; D is possibly TRBD1 (5 bases). Germline V CDR1 and CDR2: DFQATT, SNEGSKA (reference sequence). This CDR3 comprises 14 residues. Trimming cost V 3 bases and J 1 base, with 12 bases left between them. This CDR3 reads CSASGTVDNYGYTF. The CDR3 nucleotides read TGCAGTGCTAGTGGGACGGTAGATAACTATGGCTACACCTTC.